The 17 T cell receptor beta chains given below trace back to one sample, sequenced in a study of T cell changes during pregnancy in multiple sclerosis. This table comes from immunoSEQ multiplex PCR, and its TCRdb copy is limited to in-frame clones, with some not included. Of roughly 30,000 clones listed, about 91% are singletons. Sequencing was performed on CD8+ T cells from peripheral blood mononuclear cells, taken after pregnancy. These TCRs come from a female donor with multiple sclerosis, enrolled in a pregnancy study.

As DNA, the CDR3 is TGCGCCAGCAGCTTTACCGGGATAGGCGACGAGCAGTACTTC. It is translated as CASSFTGIGDEQYF. This sequence joins TRBV5-1 and TRBJ2-7; tentative D call: TRBD2 (5 bases). CDR1 is SGHRS and CDR2 is YFSETQ in the germline V gene. The V end was cut by 2 bases, the J end by 5 bases, with 14 bases between. This CDR3 is 14 amino acids long.

The CDR3: CASHRGGSTGELFF. The CDR3 coding sequence is TGTGCCAGCCATAGAGGGGGCAGCACCGGGGAGCTGTTTTTT. The chain couples TRBV5-4 to TRBJ2-2; the match to TRBD1 covers 7 bases. The V segment lost 7 bases and the J segment 4 bases; nucleotides outside the gene matches: 7. In germline, CDR1 is SGHNT, CDR2 YYREEE (reference sequence). This CDR3 has 14 amino acids.

The V and J genes are TRBV4-3 and TRBJ1-6; D ambiguous. CDR1 and CDR2 from the germline V gene are LGHNA and YSLEER. The V gene lost 0 bases and the J gene lost 7 bases, with 10 bases spanning the gap. The CDR3 totals 15 residues. This CDR3 is CASSQDWVENSPLHF. CDR3 bases: TGCGCCAGCAGCCAAGATTGGGTGGAGAATTCACCCCTCCACTTT.

This clone was counted between two and nine times. The genes are TRBV28 and TRBJ2-7; D is unresolved. V lost 4 bases and J lost 1, with 5 bases in between. Germline lookup yields CDR1 MDHEN and CDR2 SYDVKM. This CDR3 contains 12 residues. CDR3 in DNA: TGTGCCAGCAGTTCCTTTTCCTACGAGCAGTACTTC. Residues: CASSSFSYEQYF.

The J gene is TRBJ1-4, the V gene TRBV27; D ambiguous. CDR1 and CDR2 (germline): MNHEY, SMNVEV (reference sequence). Trimming pared 5 bases from V and 0 bases from J, leaving 7 bases between. The CDR3 sequence is 14 residues long. The CDR3 DNA reads TGTGCCAGCAGTGGACTCTCAACTAATGAAAAACTGTTTTTT. Protein sequence: CASSGLSTNEKLFF.

This chain uses TRBV25-1 with TRBJ2-1, with 9 bases lining up with TRBD1. Germline trimming cut 3 bases from V and 7 bases from J; bases unmatched to any gene: 7. This CDR3 region has 15 residues. In germline, CDR1 is MGHDK, CDR2 SYGVNS. The CDR3 spells CASSDLRDRANEQFF. The CDR3 DNA follows: TGTGCCAGCAGTGATTTACGGGACAGGGCAAATGAGCAGTTCTTC.

J is TRBJ1-1 and V is TRBV6-4; D is uncertain. The germline V gene encodes CDR1 MRHNA and CDR2 SNTAGT. The CDR3 spans 13 residues. V was clipped by 2 bases and J by 1 base, with 5 bases between them. Here the CDR3 reads CASSDGPNTEAFF. The CDR3 region has the DNA TGTGCCAGCAGTGACGGCCCGAACACTGAAGCTTTCTTT.

V gene TRBV21-1 combines with J gene TRBJ2-3; the table names TRBD2, a call not compared with the DNA. TRBV21-1 is given as a pseudogene. This CDR3 region has 14 residues. This chain's CDR3 is CASSEEGRTDTQYF. CDR3 nucleotide sequence: TGTGCCAGCAGCGAGGAAGGCCGCACAGATACGCAGTATTTT.

V gene TRBV12-5 combines with J gene TRBJ2-1, with D perhaps TRBD2 (5 bases). CDR1 is LGHNT, CDR2 FRNRAP, per germline. Trimming took 4 bases from V and 0 from J, leaving 7 bases between them. The CDR3 sequence is 14 residues long. In nucleotides, the CDR3 is TGTGCTAGTGGTTGGACTGGCTCCTACAATGAGCAGTTCTTC. It is translated as CASGWTGSYNEQFF.

CDR3 in amino acids: CASNPREGLENEQFF. The CDR3 nucleotides are TGTGCCAGTAACCCGCGGGAGGGCCTGGAGAATGAGCAGTTCTTC. This sequence joins TRBV19 and TRBJ2-1; 9 bases are shared with TRBD2. V dropped 7 bases and J dropped 7; count of bases not matched to a gene: 11. There are 15 residues in the CDR3. Germline V gene sequence: CDR1 LNHDA, CDR2 SQIVND (reference sequence). The full variable domain, its missing parts supplied by reference TRBV19 and TRBJ2-1, is DGGITQSPKYLFRKEGQNVTLSCEQNLNHDAMYWYRQDPGQGLRLIYYSQIVNDFQKGDIAEGYSVSREKKESFPLTVTSAQKNPTAFYLCASNPREGLENEQFFGPGTRLTVL.

The rearrangement joins TRBV28 to TRBJ1-2, with 7 bases identical to TRBD1. The CDR3 is made up of 16 amino acids. The V and J ends lost 5 bases and 8 bases, in that order; junction bases with no gene match: 17. CDR1 MDHEN and CDR2 SYDVKM come from the germline V gene. CDR3 in amino acids: CASSVLERGRREGYTF. DNA of the CDR3: TGTGCCAGCAGTGTCTTAGAGAGGGGGCGCCGAGAGGGCTACACCTTC.

V is TRBV7-2 and J is TRBJ2-3, with D possibly matching TRBD2 (5 bases). The CDR3 runs to 15 residues. The germline CDR1 and CDR2 sequences are SGHTA and FQGNSA. Trimming stripped 7 bases from V and 1 base from J, with 15 bases between. This CDR3 reads CASTTRRAGTDTQYF. The CDR3 DNA is TGTGCCAGCACCACCAGGCGGGCGGGCACAGATACGCAGTATTTT.

The table lists this clone with a few counts. This chain joins TRBV6-5 and TRBJ1-1; tentative D call: TRBD1 (5 bases). Germline V lookup: CDR1 MNHEY, CDR2 SVGAGI. CDR3 size: 13 residues. V lost 8 bases and J 4 bases, leaving 14 bases between the germline ends. CDR3 sequence (DNA): TGTGCCAGCCTCACTGGGGGGAGCACTGAAGCTTTCTTT. It yields the protein CASLTGGSTEAFF.

The chain is built from TRBV6-5 and TRBJ2-7, with a weak D call TRBD2 (7 bases). Germline V gives CDR1 MNHEY, CDR2 SVGAGI. The CDR3 covers 14 residues. Trimming removed 0 bases at V and 7 bases at J, with 13 bases between. In DNA form, the CDR3 reads TGTGCCAGCAGTTACTCGAAGGAGGGGGGGGAGCAGTACTTC. Translated: CASSYSKEGGEQYF.

The chain is built from TRBV27 and TRBJ1-5; possibly TRBD1 for D (5 bases). Trimming took off 1 base at V and 4 bases at J, with 11 bases between the two ends. The CDR3 runs to 15 residues. Germline loops: CDR1 MNHEY, CDR2 SMNVEV (reference sequence). The CDR3 reads CASSLYLGGNQPQHF. The CDR3 region has the DNA TGTGCCAGCAGTTTATACCTGGGGGGGAATCAGCCCCAGCATTTT.

The chain couples TRBV7-9 to TRBJ2-1, with D perhaps TRBD2 (6 bases). This CDR3 is 17 amino acids long. V was shortened by 5 bases and J by 2 bases, with 19 bases between the two germline ends. Germline CDR1 is SEHNR and CDR2 is FQNEAQ (reference sequence). The CDR3 region is CASSPRRDPGPYNEQFF. DNA of the CDR3: TGTGCCAGCAGCCCGAGGCGGGACCCAGGCCCCTACAATGAGCAGTTCTTC.

This clone has just one count. The rearrangement uses TRBV5-1 and TRBJ2-7, with 11 positions matching TRBD2. V was pared by 0 bases and J by 4 bases, with 9 bases of the junction left unmatched. Germline V CDR1 and CDR2: SGHRS, YFSETQ. The CDR3 totals 17 residues. This chain's CDR3 is CASSLERTSGLQYEQYF. The CDR3 DNA sequence: TGCGCCAGCAGCTTGGAAAGGACTAGCGGGCTACAGTACGAGCAGTACTTC.